A selection of T cell receptor beta chains follows, all from one sample in a study of shared clonotypes between healthy human individuals. Assay: immunoSEQ multiplex PCR; the TCRdb copy retains only in-frame clones and omits some. The repertoire has about 490,000 clones, about 79% of them found once; the top ten carry 10% to 15%. Sequencing was carried out using PBMCs. These receptors all come from a woman aged 40-49 years in good health. Some clones in this sample may be carry-over from other donors' samples. CDR3s include the opening cysteine and the closing phenylalanine or tryptophan. Each record gives: J gene, D gene, clone size, V gene, CDR3 protein, CDR3 DNA. The D gene is left open where the match is weak. Expanded clones are given a class, and other clones once, few, many or no size at all.

j_call: TRBJ2-7
d_call: TRBD2
clone_size: .
v_call: TRBV6-6
cdr3_aa: CASSYGGGLAFEQYF
cdr3_nt: TGTGCCAGCAGTTATGGTGGCGGACTAGCGTTCGAGCAGTACTTC

j_call: TRBJ2-2
d_call: .
clone_size: .
v_call: TRBV9
cdr3_aa: CASSVAQGWGGELFF
cdr3_nt: TGTGCCAGCAGCGTAGCACAGGGTTGGGGCGGGGAGCTGTTTTTT

j_call: TRBJ2-5
d_call: .
clone_size: few
v_call: TRBV2
cdr3_aa: CASSAEETQYF
cdr3_nt: TGTGCCAGCAGTGCCGAAGAGACCCAGTACTTC

j_call: TRBJ2-7
d_call: .
clone_size: .
v_call: TRBV6-6
cdr3_aa: CASSYSEAGPYEQYF
cdr3_nt: TGTGCCAGCAGTTACTCAGAGGCAGGGCCCTACGAGCAGTACTTC

j_call: TRBJ2-3
d_call: TRBD2
clone_size: few
v_call: TRBV7-2
cdr3_aa: CASSLRPGTTYTDTQYF
cdr3_nt: TGTGCCAGCAGCTTACGGCCCGGGACTACCTACACAGATACGCAGTATTTT

j_call: TRBJ1-5
d_call: .
clone_size: .
v_call: TRBV7-2
cdr3_aa: CASSLSQNNQPQHF
cdr3_nt: TGTGCCAGCAGCTTAAGCCAGAATAATCAGCCCCAGCATTTT

j_call: TRBJ1-4
d_call: .
clone_size: .
v_call: TRBV7-9
cdr3_aa: CASSLVGGQEKLFF
cdr3_nt: TGTGCCAGCAGCTTAGTGGGGGGCCAAGAAAAACTGTTTTTT

j_call: TRBJ2-7
d_call: TRBD1
clone_size: .
v_call: TRBV4-1
cdr3_aa: CASSQVRGRQGWVYEQYF
cdr3_nt: TGCGCCAGCAGCCAAGTAAGGGGCCGACAGGGGTGGGTCTACGAGCAGTACTTC

j_call: TRBJ2-1
d_call: TRBD2
clone_size: .
v_call: TRBV28
cdr3_aa: CATVIAGAGHEQFF
cdr3_nt: TGTGCCACCGTTATAGCGGGGGCTGGTCATGAGCAGTTCTTC

j_call: TRBJ1-6
d_call: .
clone_size: .
v_call: TRBV28
cdr3_aa: CASSFETSSSYNSPLHF
cdr3_nt: TGTGCCAGCAGTTTCGAGACCTCGAGCTCCTATAATTCACCCCTCCACTTT

j_call: TRBJ2-3
d_call: TRBD2
clone_size: .
v_call: TRBV18
cdr3_aa: CASSLGVAGEDTQYF
cdr3_nt: TGTGCCAGCTCCCTGGGGGTAGCGGGAGAGGATACGCAGTATTTT

j_call: TRBJ2-7
d_call: .
clone_size: .
v_call: TRBV28
cdr3_aa: CASSFAPSYEQYF
cdr3_nt: TGTGCCAGCAGTTTCGCCCCCTCCTACGAGCAGTACTTC

j_call: TRBJ1-1
d_call: TRBD1
clone_size: few
v_call: TRBV7-9
cdr3_aa: CASSPWTGKYTEAFF
cdr3_nt: TGTGCCAGCAGTCCGTGGACAGGAAAATACACTGAAGCTTTCTTT

j_call: TRBJ2-7
d_call: .
clone_size: .
v_call: TRBV28
cdr3_aa: CASSSPLEGFNEQYF
cdr3_nt: TGTGCCAGCAGCTCTCCCCTGGAGGGATTCAACGAGCAGTACTTC

j_call: TRBJ2-3
d_call: .
clone_size: .
v_call: TRBV30
cdr3_aa: CAWSVGADTQYF
cdr3_nt: TGTGCCTGGAGTGTAGGGGCAGATACGCAGTATTTT

j_call: TRBJ2-7
d_call: .
clone_size: .
v_call: TRBV11-2
cdr3_aa: CASSLRSQGQVHEQYF
cdr3_nt: TGTGCCAGCAGCTTAAGGAGTCAGGGGCAAGTGCACGAGCAGTACTTC

j_call: TRBJ1-5
d_call: .
clone_size: once
v_call: TRBV6-1
cdr3_aa: CASSEYQVRSNQPQHF
cdr3_nt: TGCGCCAGCAGTGAATACCAGGTCCGTAGCAATCAGCCCCAGCATTTT

j_call: TRBJ2-7
d_call: .
clone_size: .
v_call: TRBV30
cdr3_aa: CAWSAGINHGEQYF
cdr3_nt: TGTGCCTGGAGTGCGGGGATAAACCACGGCGAGCAGTACTTC

j_call: TRBJ1-1
d_call: .
clone_size: once
v_call: TRBV5-1
cdr3_aa: CASRWGTTEAFF
cdr3_nt: TGCGCCAGCAGGTGGGGGACCACTGAAGCTTTCTTT

j_call: TRBJ1-1
d_call: TRBD1
clone_size: .
v_call: TRBV5-8
cdr3_aa: CASSGGQGFSEAFF
cdr3_nt: TGTGCCAGCAGCGGCGGACAGGGTTTTTCTGAAGCTTTCTTT

j_call: TRBJ1-4
d_call: TRBD1
clone_size: .
v_call: TRBV27
cdr3_aa: CASSSGTGWDEKLFF
cdr3_nt: TGTGCCAGCAGTTCGGGGACAGGCTGGGATGAAAAACTGTTTTTT

j_call: TRBJ2-7
d_call: .
clone_size: .
v_call: TRBV27
cdr3_aa: CASSLNPGREQYF
cdr3_nt: TGTGCCAGCAGTTTAAATCCAGGGAGGGAGCAGTACTTC

j_call: TRBJ1-2
d_call: .
clone_size: .
v_call: TRBV27
cdr3_aa: CASTPGRGLDYGYTF
cdr3_nt: TGTGCCAGCACCCCGGGGCGGGGGCTAGACTATGGCTACACCTTC

j_call: TRBJ2-2
d_call: TRBD1
clone_size: .
v_call: TRBV27
cdr3_aa: CASRVLLRDRGQTDTGELFF
cdr3_nt: TGTGCCAGCAGGGTCCTTCTACGGGACAGGGGACAGACCGACACCGGGGAGCTGTTTTTT

j_call: TRBJ1-2
d_call: .
clone_size: .
v_call: TRBV19
cdr3_aa: CASSSGINYGYTF
cdr3_nt: TGTGCCAGTAGTTCCGGGATCAACTATGGCTACACCTTC

j_call: TRBJ2-7
d_call: TRBD1
clone_size: .
v_call: TRBV7-3
cdr3_aa: CASSSGQGGGEQYF
cdr3_nt: TGTGCCAGCAGCTCCGGACAGGGAGGCGGCGAGCAGTACTTC

j_call: TRBJ2-1
d_call: TRBD2
clone_size: .
v_call: TRBV9
cdr3_aa: CASSVIAGGLNEQFF
cdr3_nt: TGTGCCAGCAGCGTAATAGCGGGAGGGCTCAATGAGCAGTTCTTC

j_call: TRBJ2-1
d_call: TRBD2
clone_size: .
v_call: TRBV18
cdr3_aa: CASSSGTSGRSSYNEQFF
cdr3_nt: TGTGCCAGCTCTAGCGGGACTAGCGGGAGAAGCTCCTACAATGAGCAGTTCTTC

j_call: TRBJ2-5
d_call: .
clone_size: .
v_call: TRBV5-1
cdr3_aa: CASSLGSLQETQYF
cdr3_nt: TGCGCCAGCAGCTTGGGCTCCTTGCAGGAGACCCAGTACTTC

j_call: TRBJ2-1
d_call: .
clone_size: .
v_call: TRBV7-2
cdr3_aa: CASSLDLGVEQFF
cdr3_nt: TGTGCCAGCAGCTTAGATTTAGGGGTTGAGCAGTTCTTC

j_call: TRBJ2-1
d_call: TRBD1
clone_size: .
v_call: TRBV5-1
cdr3_aa: CASSRGQNNEQFF
cdr3_nt: TGCGCCAGCAGCCGGGGACAGAACAATGAGCAGTTCTTC

j_call: TRBJ1-4
d_call: TRBD1
clone_size: many
v_call: TRBV5-1
cdr3_aa: CASSSTGEKLFF
cdr3_nt: TGCGCCAGCAGCTCGACAGGGGAAAAACTGTTTTTT

j_call: TRBJ2-6
d_call: TRBD2
clone_size: .
v_call: TRBV19
cdr3_aa: CASTQKRAGGGSSGANVLTF
cdr3_nt: TGTGCCAGTACCCAAAAACGAGCGGGAGGGGGCAGCTCTGGGGCCAACGTCCTGACTTTC

j_call: TRBJ1-1
d_call: .
clone_size: .
v_call: TRBV6-5
cdr3_aa: CASSYSGGTEAFF
cdr3_nt: TGTGCCAGCAGTTACAGTGGGGGCACTGAAGCTTTCTTT

j_call: TRBJ2-1
d_call: TRBD2
clone_size: .
v_call: TRBV11-2
cdr3_aa: CASSFTSGGSHSEQFF
cdr3_nt: TGTGCCAGCAGCTTTACCTCGGGCGGGAGTCATAGTGAGCAGTTCTTC

j_call: TRBJ2-3
d_call: TRBD2
clone_size: .
v_call: TRBV2
cdr3_aa: CASRFPGLAGSDTQYF
cdr3_nt: TGTGCCAGCAGGTTTCCGGGACTAGCGGGATCTGATACGCAGTATTTT

j_call: TRBJ2-7
d_call: .
clone_size: .
v_call: TRBV7-9
cdr3_aa: CASSLDTTYEQYF
cdr3_nt: TGTGCCAGCAGCTTAGATACTACGTACGAGCAGTACTTC

j_call: TRBJ2-2
d_call: .
clone_size: few
v_call: TRBV7-9
cdr3_aa: CASSLSNTGELFF
cdr3_nt: TGTGCCAGCAGCTTATCGAACACCGGGGAGCTGTTTTTT

j_call: TRBJ1-6
d_call: TRBD1
clone_size: .
v_call: TRBV9
cdr3_aa: CASSGTGKDSPLHF
cdr3_nt: TGTGCCAGCAGCGGGACAGGGAAAGATTCACCCCTCCACTTT

j_call: TRBJ1-2
d_call: .
clone_size: .
v_call: TRBV28
cdr3_aa: CASSQRTDYGYTF
cdr3_nt: TGTGCCAGCAGTCAGCGGACGGACTACGGCTACACCTTC

j_call: TRBJ2-3
d_call: .
clone_size: once
v_call: TRBV7-2
cdr3_aa: CASSLEGSSTDTQYF
cdr3_nt: TGTGCCAGCAGCTTAGAGGGGTCTAGCACAGATACGCAGTATTTT

j_call: TRBJ2-7
d_call: .
clone_size: .
v_call: TRBV30
cdr3_aa: CACYPGKTGEQYF
cdr3_nt: TGTGCCTGTTACCCGGGCAAAACGGGGGAGCAGTACTTC

j_call: TRBJ2-2
d_call: TRBD2
clone_size: .
v_call: TRBV7-3
cdr3_aa: CASSPGGQNGELFF
cdr3_nt: TGTGCCTCCTCCCCGGGGGGGCAGAACGGGGAGCTGTTTTTT

j_call: TRBJ1-5
d_call: TRBD1
clone_size: .
v_call: TRBV7-2
cdr3_aa: CASSLGDSPYQPQHF
cdr3_nt: TGTGCCAGCAGCTTAGGGGACAGCCCTTATCAGCCCCAGCATTTT

j_call: TRBJ1-4
d_call: TRBD1
clone_size: .
v_call: TRBV28
cdr3_aa: CASSRRGRGNEKLFF
cdr3_nt: TGTGCCAGCAGTCGCAGGGGGCGGGGGAATGAAAAACTGTTTTTT

j_call: TRBJ2-1
d_call: .
clone_size: .
v_call: TRBV5-1
cdr3_aa: CASSLEQIRGEQFF
cdr3_nt: TGCGCCAGCAGCTTGGAACAGATTCGGGGTGAGCAGTTCTTC

j_call: TRBJ1-2
d_call: TRBD1
clone_size: .
v_call: TRBV6-1
cdr3_aa: CASGQEVGIGYTF
cdr3_nt: TGTGCCAGCGGACAGGAGGTCGGCATTGGCTACACCTTC

j_call: TRBJ2-7
d_call: .
clone_size: .
v_call: TRBV4-2
cdr3_aa: CASSQKGDSYEQYF
cdr3_nt: TGTGCCAGCAGCCAAAAAGGGGATTCCTACGAGCAGTACTTC

j_call: TRBJ2-7
d_call: .
clone_size: many
v_call: TRBV15
cdr3_aa: CATSPEGVGYEQYF
cdr3_nt: TGTGCCACCAGCCCGGAAGGCGTGGGCTACGAGCAGTACTTC

j_call: TRBJ1-2
d_call: .
clone_size: many
v_call: TRBV2
cdr3_aa: CASLKDSLNYGYTF
cdr3_nt: TGTGCCTCCCTGAAGGACAGTCTTAACTATGGCTACACCTTC

j_call: TRBJ2-6
d_call: TRBD1
clone_size: .
v_call: TRBV28
cdr3_aa: CASSSGQGVSGANVLTF
cdr3_nt: TGTGCCAGCAGTTCGGGACAGGGGGTATCTGGGGCCAACGTCCTGACTTTC

j_call: TRBJ2-7
d_call: .
clone_size: .
v_call: TRBV7-2
cdr3_aa: CASRHNVAYEQYF
cdr3_nt: TGTGCCAGCAGACACAACGTGGCCTACGAGCAGTACTTC

j_call: TRBJ2-3
d_call: .
clone_size: .
v_call: TRBV11-3
cdr3_aa: CASSLGPSTDTQYF
cdr3_nt: TGTGCCAGCAGCCTAGGCCCGAGCACAGATACGCAGTATTTT

j_call: TRBJ1-3
d_call: TRBD1
clone_size: .
v_call: TRBV28
cdr3_aa: CASSPTGAGNTIYF
cdr3_nt: TGTGCCAGCAGTCCGACAGGGGCTGGAAACACCATATATTTT

j_call: TRBJ1-5
d_call: .
clone_size: .
v_call: TRBV29-1
cdr3_aa: CSVGDGNQPQHF
cdr3_nt: TGCAGCGTGGGGGACGGCAATCAGCCCCAGCATTTT